This TCR beta chain was sequenced for a study of response to subunit inactivated influenza vaccine (dated by TCRdb to 2016 to 2019). About the full investigation: Deep quantitative profiling of the T cell receptor repertoire was used in the study to follow responses to a trivalent subunit inactivated influenza vaccine.

Here is what the overall study found, with its caveats: It was suggested by the authors that each seasonal influenza vaccination may recruit only a limited number of new T cells.

The CDR3 runs 16 amino acids, cysteine and phenylalanine included. Solely the CDR3 DNA is kept, with 48 bases framed from the first base. V lost 5 bases and J lost 0 bases, and the count of bases not matched to a germline gene is 8. The germline V gene yields SGHAT for CDR1 and FQNNGV for CDR2. As for this clonotype: Its recognized antigen is unknown. Base qualities were left out, and no much larger clone turns up one base away.

The library was made by RT-PCR. The sample was run on an Illumina HiSeq 2500. TCRdb reanalyzed the raw reads on its own, using fastp at Q25 for trimming and MiXCR for clone calling, and kept in-frame beta chains. Every entry covers one CDR3 protein and lists the most common genes and DNA from its rows. This sample holds 650,000 to 800,000 distinct CDR3 sequences; roughly 13% were observed only once. The ten top clones hold 6.5% to 8.5% of the sample. This receptor was identified in a man aged 45-65 years who received an inactivated influenza vaccine. Donor details come from another sample of the same person, matched by shared clones. The chain is made from TRBV11-2 and TRBJ2-3; a stretch of 7 junction bases matches TRBD1. The sequencing used PBMCs from blood, collected less than 15 days before vaccination. The CDR3 here reads CASSDNRGTSTDTQYF. The bases are TGTGCCAGCAGCGATAACAGGGGAACGAGCACAGATACGCAGTATTTT.